This is a list of T cell receptor beta chains from one sample in a study of OX40 agonist ivuxolimab in advanced cancers. Sequencing was performed with immunoSEQ multiplex PCR; in TCRdb, only in-frame clones are kept and a portion is missing. The data contain about 37,000 clones, roughly 80% of them singletons. The specimen comprised CD4+ or CD8+ T cells sorted from blood, sampled in a trial of the OX40 agonist ivuxolimab. These receptors were obtained from an adult with an advanced solid tumor such as melanoma, head and neck, liver or kidney cancer. The CDR3 runs from the conserved cysteine through the conserved F or W. A D gene is named only where the DNA matches it firmly. The size entry is marked missing in some rows and otherwise reads once, few, many or a size class.

v_call	j_call	clone_size	d_call	cdr3_nt	cdr3_aa
TRBV6-6	TRBJ1-4	NA	TRBD1	TGTGCCAGCAGCCCCGGACAGGGAAAACTGTTTTTT	CASSPGQGKLFF
TRBV9	TRBJ1-2	NA	TRBD1	TGTGCCAGCAGCGCGGCAAGGACAGGGAACTATGGCTACACCTTC	CASSAARTGNYGYTF
TRBV4-1	TRBJ2-7	NA	TRBD1	TGCGCCAGCAGCCCGGACAGGGGCGAGCAGTACTTC	CASSPDRGEQYF
TRBV5-4	TRBJ2-3	once	NA	TGTGCCAGCAGCTTGGCCTTCGCGACAGATACGCAGTATTTT	CASSLAFATDTQYF
TRBV9	TRBJ2-1	NA	TRBD2	TGTGCCAGCAGCGCAAGTGGGACTAGCGGGAGGACGGAGCAGTTCTTC	CASSASGTSGRTEQFF
TRBV6-6	TRBJ1-1	NA	NA	TGTGCCAGCAGTTACACTACCGGGGTTTGGGCTTTCTTT	CASSYTTGVWAFF
TRBV29-1	TRBJ2-3	once	NA	TGCAGCGTTGAACGTCAAGATACGCAGTATTTT	CSVERQDTQYF
TRBV2	TRBJ1-2	NA	NA	TGTGCCAGCAGTGATTCTTTGCAGGGTACGGGCTACACCTTC	CASSDSLQGTGYTF
TRBV2	TRBJ2-3	few	NA	TGTGCCAGCATGGAAGGACACTTCACAGATACGCAGTATTTT	CASMEGHFTDTQYF
TRBV19	TRBJ1-2	NA	TRBD1	TGTGCCAGTATAAAGACAGGGGGCGCGAAAGAAGGTGGCTACACCTTC	CASIKTGGAKEGGYTF
TRBV11-2	TRBJ2-1	NA	TRBD2	TGTGCCAGCAGCTTCGGACTAGCGGGGGGCTTGGGCAATGAGCAGTTCTTC	CASSFGLAGGLGNEQFF
TRBV18	TRBJ2-5	NA	TRBD1	TGTGCCAGCTCACCGAGGGACAGGGCCCAAGAGACCCAGTACTTC	CASSPRDRAQETQYF
TRBV28	TRBJ1-1	NA	NA	TGTGCCAGCAGAATATCCACTGAAGCTTTCTTT	CASRISTEAFF
TRBV7-8	TRBJ1-5	NA	NA	TGTGCCAGCAGCCCGGGGAATCAGCCCCAGCATTTT	CASSPGNQPQHF
TRBV7-9	TRBJ2-3	NA	NA	TGTGCCAGCAGCGCGTGGATTAGCGAGGGAGATACGCAGTATTTT	CASSAWISEGDTQYF
TRBV6-4	TRBJ1-4	NA	NA	TGTGCCAGCAGAGGTCGCGAGGGCGGTGAAAAACTGTTTTTT	CASRGREGGEKLFF
TRBV28	TRBJ1-2	NA	NA	TGTGCCAGCAGTCCCCACAGCGAGCCTAAAAGCTATGGCTACACCTTC	CASSPHSEPKSYGYTF
TRBV5-1	TRBJ2-7	NA	TRBD1	TGCGCCAGCAGCACGGGACAGGGGAACTACGAGCAGTACTTC	CASSTGQGNYEQYF
TRBV11-2	TRBJ2-7	NA	TRBD2	TGTGCCAGCAGCATCAGCGGGAGCCTCTACGAGCAGTACTTC	CASSISGSLYEQYF
TRBV5-5	TRBJ2-5	NA	NA	TGTGCCAGCAGCTTCATGGAGGGAGGTCGCGAGACCCAGTACTTC	CASSFMEGGRETQYF
TRBV6-1	TRBJ2-5	once	NA	TGTGCCAGCAGTACCATGGGGGGGCCGGAGACCCAGTACTTC	CASSTMGGPETQYF
TRBV19	TRBJ2-1	NA	NA	TGTGCCAGTAGTATAGGTTGGCAGAACAATGAGCAGTTCTTC	CASSIGWQNNEQFF
TRBV2	TRBJ1-1	NA	TRBD1	TGTGCCAGCAGTGACAGACAGGGTTCTGAAGCTTTCTTT	CASSDRQGSEAFF
TRBV12-5	TRBJ2-3	NA	NA	TGTGCTAGTGGTATCAGGAGAACAGATACGCAGTATTTT	CASGIRRTDTQYF
TRBV6-4	TRBJ2-6	NA	NA	TGTGCCAGCAGCCCTGAGGCCTCTGGGGCCAACGTCCTGACTTTC	CASSPEASGANVLTF
TRBV10-1	TRBJ2-2	NA	NA	TGCGCCAGCTCGTCAACGCGACAGGATATGAACACCGGGGAGCTGTTTTTT	CASSSTRQDMNTGELFF
TRBV11-2	TRBJ2-7	NA	TRBD2	TGTGCCAGCAGCTTACTAAATCTACTAGCGGGTTATGGTTACGAGCAGTACTTC	CASSLLNLLAGYGYEQYF
TRBV6-1	TRBJ1-5	NA	NA	TGTGCCAGTTCAGGGGTCAATAGCAATCAGCCCCAGCATTTT	CASSGVNSNQPQHF
TRBV5-4	TRBJ1-3	NA	NA	TGTGCCAGCAGCCCACGTGGCGGGGCTGGAAACACCATATATTTT	CASSPRGGAGNTIYF
TRBV4-1	TRBJ2-3	NA	NA	TGCGCCAGCAGCCAAGAACACCTCCTCACAGATACGCAGTATTTT	CASSQEHLLTDTQYF
TRBV6-6	TRBJ1-1	once	NA	TGTGCCAGCAGTCAGGACGGATACACTGAAGCTTTCTTT	CASSQDGYTEAFF
TRBV11-1	TRBJ2-2	NA	TRBD1	TGTGCCAGCAGCACCGGGACAGAGTTCGGGGAGCTGTTTTTT	CASSTGTEFGELFF
TRBV9	TRBJ2-3	NA	NA	TGTGCCAGCAGCGAGGGGGGTATGAGCACAGATACGCAGTATTTT	CASSEGGMSTDTQYF
TRBV5-1	TRBJ2-1	NA	NA	TGCGCCAGCAGCCCAGGGACAATTACCCACAATGAGCAGTTCTTC	CASSPGTITHNEQFF
TRBV6-5	TRBJ1-2	NA	NA	TGTGCCAGCAGCCCCCGGGTGGGGATCACCTCCGGCTACACCTTC	CASSPRVGITSGYTF
TRBV5-1	TRBJ2-5	few	NA	TGCGCCAGCAGCCCCAGTATGGGGGAGACCCAGTACTTC	CASSPSMGETQYF
TRBV5-6	TRBJ1-5	medium-sized	TRBD1	TGTGCCAGCAGCCAGGGGGCAAGGGGCAATCAGCCCCAGCATTTT	CASSQGARGNQPQHF
TRBV6-1	TRBJ1-5	NA	TRBD1	TGTGCCAGCAGTGAAGCATTGGGACAGGGGACCCAGCCCCAGCATTTT	CASSEALGQGTQPQHF
TRBV11-2	TRBJ2-6	NA	NA	TGTGCCAGCAGCTTGCGAGGGCCTGGGGCCAACGTCCTGACTTTC	CASSLRGPGANVLTF
TRBV2	TRBJ2-7	once	NA	TGTGCCAGCGTAGGGGACTCGGCCTACGAGCAGTACTTC	CASVGDSAYEQYF
TRBV18	TRBJ2-7	NA	NA	TGTGCCAGCTCACGCATGGGAGTACGGGCCTACGAGCAGTACTTC	CASSRMGVRAYEQYF
TRBV7-8	TRBJ2-3	NA	NA	TGTGCCAGCAGCTTCCGGGGGAGCACAGATACGCAGTATTTT	CASSFRGSTDTQYF
TRBV7-2	TRBJ2-7	NA	NA	TGTGCCAGCAGCCGGGAGACCTACGAGCAGTACTTC	CASSRETYEQYF
TRBV6-5	TRBJ2-1	NA	TRBD2	TGTGCCAGCAGTAAACTAGCGGGGGCCGAGAATGAGCAGTTCTTC	CASSKLAGAENEQFF